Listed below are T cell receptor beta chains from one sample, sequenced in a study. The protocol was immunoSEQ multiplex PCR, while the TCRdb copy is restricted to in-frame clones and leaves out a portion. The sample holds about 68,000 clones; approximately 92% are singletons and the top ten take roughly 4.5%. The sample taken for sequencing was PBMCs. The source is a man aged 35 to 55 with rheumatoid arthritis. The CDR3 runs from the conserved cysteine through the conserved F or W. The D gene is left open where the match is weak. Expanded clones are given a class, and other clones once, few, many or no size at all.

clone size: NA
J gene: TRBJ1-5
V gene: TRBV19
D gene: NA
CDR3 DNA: TGTGCCAGTAGTACCGGGACCAACAGCAATCAGCCCCAGCATTTT
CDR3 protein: CASSTGTNSNQPQHF

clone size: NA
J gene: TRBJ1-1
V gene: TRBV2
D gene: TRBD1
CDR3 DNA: TGTGCCAGCAGTCGGGAGGGGGCATGGATCACTGAAGCTTTCTTT
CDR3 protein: CASSREGAWITEAFF

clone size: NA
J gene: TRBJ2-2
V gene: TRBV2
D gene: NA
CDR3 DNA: TGTGCCAGCAGTGAGACAACGACAGAAACCGGGGAGCTGTTTTTT
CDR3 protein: CASSETTTETGELFF

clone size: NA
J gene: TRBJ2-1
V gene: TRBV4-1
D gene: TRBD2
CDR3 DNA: TGCGCCAGCAGCCAAGCGGTTAGCGGGAGGGCCTACAATGAGCAGTTCTTC
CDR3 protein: CASSQAVSGRAYNEQFF

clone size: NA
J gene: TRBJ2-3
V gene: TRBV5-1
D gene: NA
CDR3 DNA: TGCGCCAGCACCCGAGGGGCCCAGAGGGCCACAGATACGCAGTATTTT
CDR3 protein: CASTRGAQRATDTQYF

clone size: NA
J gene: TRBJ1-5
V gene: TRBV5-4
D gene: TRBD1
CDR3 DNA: TGTGCCAGCAGCATCGACAGGGGGAATCAGCCCCAGCATTTT
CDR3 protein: CASSIDRGNQPQHF

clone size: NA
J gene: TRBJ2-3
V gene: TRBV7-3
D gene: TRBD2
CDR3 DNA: TGTGCCAGCAGCTTACAGCGGGGGAGCACAGATACGCAGTATTTT
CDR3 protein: CASSLQRGSTDTQYF

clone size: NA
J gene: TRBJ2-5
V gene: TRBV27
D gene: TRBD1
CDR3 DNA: TGTGCCAGCAGTTTATTGGGACAGGGGGCGCGGGAGACCCAGTACTTC
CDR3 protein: CASSLLGQGARETQYF

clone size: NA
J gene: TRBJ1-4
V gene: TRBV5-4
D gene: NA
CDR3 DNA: TGTGCCAGCAGCGAACAGGGTTTTAATGAAAAACTGTTTTTT
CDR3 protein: CASSEQGFNEKLFF

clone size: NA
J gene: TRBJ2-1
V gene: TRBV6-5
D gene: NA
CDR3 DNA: TGTGCCAGCAGTCTGACCAGCGGAACCTACAATGAGCAGTTCTTC
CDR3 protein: CASSLTSGTYNEQFF

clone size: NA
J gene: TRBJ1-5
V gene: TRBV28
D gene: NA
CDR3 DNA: TGTGCCAGCGGGAGCAATCAGCCCCAGCATTTT
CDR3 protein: CASGSNQPQHF

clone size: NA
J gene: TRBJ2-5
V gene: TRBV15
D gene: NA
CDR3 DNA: TGTGCCACCAGCAGGGCGCCGGGACTTCAAGAGACCCAGTACTTC
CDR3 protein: CATSRAPGLQETQYF

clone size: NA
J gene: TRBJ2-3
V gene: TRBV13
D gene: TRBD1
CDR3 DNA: TGTGCCAGCAGTGGACCCGGGACAGGGATTAGCACGGGTACGCAGTATTTT
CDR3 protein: CASSGPGTGISTGTQYF

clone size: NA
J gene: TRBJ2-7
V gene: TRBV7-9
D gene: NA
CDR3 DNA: TGTGCCAGCAGCCGCGAGGCTGGGAAAGCCTACGAGCAGTACTTC
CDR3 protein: CASSREAGKAYEQYF

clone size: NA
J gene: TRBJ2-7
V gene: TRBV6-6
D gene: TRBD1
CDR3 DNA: TGTGCCAGCAGCACTACAGGGGCCTTAAGCTCCTACGAGCAGTACTTC
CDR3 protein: CASSTTGALSSYEQYF

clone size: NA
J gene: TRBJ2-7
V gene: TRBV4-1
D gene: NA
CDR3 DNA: TGCGCCAGCAGCCAGAGAGAGGGCCCCTACGAGCAGTACTTC
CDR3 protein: CASSQREGPYEQYF

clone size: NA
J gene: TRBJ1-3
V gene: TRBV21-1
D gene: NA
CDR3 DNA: TGTGCCTGCCGGGGGGGCTCATCTGGAAACACCATATATTTT
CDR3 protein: CACRGGSSGNTIYF

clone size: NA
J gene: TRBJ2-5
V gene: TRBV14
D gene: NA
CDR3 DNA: TGTGCCAGCAGCCAAGATCGGTGGGGTGGAGGGGTTCGAGAGACCCAGTACTTC
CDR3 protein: CASSQDRWGGGVRETQYF

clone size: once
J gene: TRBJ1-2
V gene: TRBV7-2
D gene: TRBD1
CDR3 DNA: TGTGCCAGCAGCTTCAGGGGGCTCGATGGCTACACCTTC
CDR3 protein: CASSFRGLDGYTF

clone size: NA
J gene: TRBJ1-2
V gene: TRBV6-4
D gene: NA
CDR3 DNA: TGTGCCAGCAGGCAGGAGGGGCGAGCTAACTATGGCTACACCTTC
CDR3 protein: CASRQEGRANYGYTF

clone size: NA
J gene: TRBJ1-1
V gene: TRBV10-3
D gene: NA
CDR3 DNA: TGTGCCATCAGTGGGGGACGGAGCCTCAACACTGAAGCTTTCTTT
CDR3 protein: CAISGGRSLNTEAFF

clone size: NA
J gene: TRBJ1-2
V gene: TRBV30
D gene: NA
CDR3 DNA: TGTGCCTGGAGTGTACTAGGTGGCTACACCTTC
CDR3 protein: CAWSVLGGYTF

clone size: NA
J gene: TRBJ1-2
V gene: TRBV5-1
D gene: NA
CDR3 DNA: TGCGCCAGCAATCTTTTGGGACCGGGAGCCCACACCTTC
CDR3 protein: CASNLLGPGAHTF

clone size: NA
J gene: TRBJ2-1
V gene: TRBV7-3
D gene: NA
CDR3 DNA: TGTGCCAGCAGCTTACTTGCGACTAGTGCGCACAATGAGCAGTTCTTC
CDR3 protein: CASSLLATSAHNEQFF

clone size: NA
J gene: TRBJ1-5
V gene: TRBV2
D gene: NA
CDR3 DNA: TGTGCCAGTGAACAGGCTCGGAATCAGCCCCAGCATTTT
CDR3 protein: CASEQARNQPQHF

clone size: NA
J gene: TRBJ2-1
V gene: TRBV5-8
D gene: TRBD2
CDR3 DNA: TGTGCCAGCAGCTCCTTAGCGGGAGAGGAGAGCGATGAGCAGTTCTTC
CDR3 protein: CASSSLAGEESDEQFF

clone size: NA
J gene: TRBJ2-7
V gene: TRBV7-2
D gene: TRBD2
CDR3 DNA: TGTGCCAGCAGCTTAGGGGGGACTAGCTACGAGCAGTACTTC
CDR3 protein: CASSLGGTSYEQYF

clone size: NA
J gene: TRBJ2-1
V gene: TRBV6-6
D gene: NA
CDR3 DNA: TGTGCCAGCAGTTACTCCCTTTACAATGAGCAGTTCTTC
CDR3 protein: CASSYSLYNEQFF

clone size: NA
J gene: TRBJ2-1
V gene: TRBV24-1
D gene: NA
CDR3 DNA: TGTGCCACCAGTGACCCTCACAGCTCCTACAATGAGCAGTTCTTC
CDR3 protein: CATSDPHSSYNEQFF

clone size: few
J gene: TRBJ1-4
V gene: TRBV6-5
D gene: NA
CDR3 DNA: TGTGCCAGCGGGGGATTTGCCAATGAAAAACTGTTTTTT
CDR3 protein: CASGGFANEKLFF

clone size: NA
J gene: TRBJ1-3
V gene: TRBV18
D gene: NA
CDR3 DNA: TGTGCCAGCTCACCCCCGGGAGCCCCGACCTCTGGAAACACCATATATTTT
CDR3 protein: CASSPPGAPTSGNTIYF

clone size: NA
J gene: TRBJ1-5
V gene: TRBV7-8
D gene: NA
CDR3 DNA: TGTGCCAGCAGCCCTTCAGGTTCGGGGGCGAGGCAGCCCCAGCATTTT
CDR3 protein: CASSPSGSGARQPQHF

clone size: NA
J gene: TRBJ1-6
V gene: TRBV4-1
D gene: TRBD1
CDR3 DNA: TGCGCCAGCAGCCAATTCTACAGGGGGCGATTCTCACCCCTCCACTTT
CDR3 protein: CASSQFYRGRFSPLHF

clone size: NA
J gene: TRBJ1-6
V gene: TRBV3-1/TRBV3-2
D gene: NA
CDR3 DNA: TGTGCCAGCAGCCAAGGGGAAAATTCACCCCTCCACTTT
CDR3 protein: CASSQGENSPLHF

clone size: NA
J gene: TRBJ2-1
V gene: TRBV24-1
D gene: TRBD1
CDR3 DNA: TGTGCCACCGGGGACAGTTACAATGAGCAGTTCTTC
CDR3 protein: CATGDSYNEQFF

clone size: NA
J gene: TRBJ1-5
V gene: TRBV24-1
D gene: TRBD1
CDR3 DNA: TGTGCCACCAGTGAGGACAGGGCTCAGCCCCAGCATTTT
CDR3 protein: CATSEDRAQPQHF

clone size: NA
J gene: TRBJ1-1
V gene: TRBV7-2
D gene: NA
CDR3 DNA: TGTGCCAGCAGAACAGGGTCCTGGGACACTGAAGCTTTCTTT
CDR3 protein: CASRTGSWDTEAFF

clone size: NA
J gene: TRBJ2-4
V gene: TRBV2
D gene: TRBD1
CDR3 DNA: TGTGCCAGCAGGGGCACAGGGGTGGCCAAAAACATTCAGTACTTC
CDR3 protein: CASRGTGVAKNIQYF

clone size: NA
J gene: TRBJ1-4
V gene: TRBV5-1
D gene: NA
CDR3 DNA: TGCGCCAGCAGCTGGGCCTCCTCGGCCACTAATGAAAAACTGTTTTTT
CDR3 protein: CASSWASSATNEKLFF

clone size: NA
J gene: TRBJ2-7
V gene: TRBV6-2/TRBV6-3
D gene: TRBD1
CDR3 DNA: TGTGCCAGCAGTAAGATCGACAGGGGATCGTCCTACGAGCAGTACTTC
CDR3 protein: CASSKIDRGSSYEQYF

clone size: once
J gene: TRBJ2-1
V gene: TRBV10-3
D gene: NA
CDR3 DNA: TGTGCCATCAGTCAAAGTATGAATGAGCAGTTCTTC
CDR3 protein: CAISQSMNEQFF

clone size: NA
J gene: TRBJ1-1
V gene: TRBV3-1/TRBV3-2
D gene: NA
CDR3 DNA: TGTGCCAGCAGCCAAGAGGTCCTTGACAGTTTGAACACTGAAGCTTTCTTT
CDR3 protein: CASSQEVLDSLNTEAFF

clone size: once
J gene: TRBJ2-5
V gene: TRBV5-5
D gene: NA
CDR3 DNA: TGTGCCAGCAGCTTCAACCCGGGGCTAGTCCTCCAAGAGACCCAGTACTTC
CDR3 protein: CASSFNPGLVLQETQYF

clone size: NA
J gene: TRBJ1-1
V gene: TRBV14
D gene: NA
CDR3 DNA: TGTGCCAGCAGCCAGAGGCCGGGGCACACTGAAGCTTTCTTT
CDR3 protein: CASSQRPGHTEAFF

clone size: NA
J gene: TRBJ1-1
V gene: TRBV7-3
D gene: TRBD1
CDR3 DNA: TGTGCCAGCAGACTGGACAGGGGTCACACTGAAGCTTTCTTT
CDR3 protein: CASRLDRGHTEAFF

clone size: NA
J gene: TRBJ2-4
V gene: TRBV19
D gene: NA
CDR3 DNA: TGTGCCAGTAGTGTGACAGGTACGCCGGGCATTCAGTACTTC
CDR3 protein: CASSVTGTPGIQYF

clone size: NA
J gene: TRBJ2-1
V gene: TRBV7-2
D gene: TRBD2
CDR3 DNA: TGTGCCAGCAGCGACCAAGGCGGGGGCTACAATGAGCAGTTCTTC
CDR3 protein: CASSDQGGGYNEQFF

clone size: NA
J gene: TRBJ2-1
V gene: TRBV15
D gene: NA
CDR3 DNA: TGTGCCACCAGCAGAGATCAAGACGCCAATGAGCAGTTCTTC
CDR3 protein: CATSRDQDANEQFF

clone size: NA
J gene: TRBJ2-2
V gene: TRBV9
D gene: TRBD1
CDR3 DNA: TGTGCCAGCAGCGCACGGACAGGGGACACCGGGGAGCTGTTTTTT
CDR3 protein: CASSARTGDTGELFF

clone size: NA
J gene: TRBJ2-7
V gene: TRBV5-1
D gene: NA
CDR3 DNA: TGCGCCAGCAGCTTGGTTGTCAGCCCTTACGAGCAGTACTTC
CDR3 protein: CASSLVVSPYEQYF

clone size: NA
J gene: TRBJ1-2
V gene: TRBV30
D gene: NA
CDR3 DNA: TGTGCCTGGAGGCCGAAGGGAGCTAACTATGGCTACACCTTC
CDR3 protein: CAWRPKGANYGYTF

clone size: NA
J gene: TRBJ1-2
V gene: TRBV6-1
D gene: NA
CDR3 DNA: TGTGCCAGCCGTGAGGGCTCGAGGATCTATGGCTACACCTTC
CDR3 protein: CASREGSRIYGYTF

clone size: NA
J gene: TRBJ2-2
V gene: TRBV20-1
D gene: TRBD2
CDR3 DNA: TGCAGTGCCAGTAGCGGGAGAGGGACCGGGGAGCTGTTTTTT
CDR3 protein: CSASSGRGTGELFF